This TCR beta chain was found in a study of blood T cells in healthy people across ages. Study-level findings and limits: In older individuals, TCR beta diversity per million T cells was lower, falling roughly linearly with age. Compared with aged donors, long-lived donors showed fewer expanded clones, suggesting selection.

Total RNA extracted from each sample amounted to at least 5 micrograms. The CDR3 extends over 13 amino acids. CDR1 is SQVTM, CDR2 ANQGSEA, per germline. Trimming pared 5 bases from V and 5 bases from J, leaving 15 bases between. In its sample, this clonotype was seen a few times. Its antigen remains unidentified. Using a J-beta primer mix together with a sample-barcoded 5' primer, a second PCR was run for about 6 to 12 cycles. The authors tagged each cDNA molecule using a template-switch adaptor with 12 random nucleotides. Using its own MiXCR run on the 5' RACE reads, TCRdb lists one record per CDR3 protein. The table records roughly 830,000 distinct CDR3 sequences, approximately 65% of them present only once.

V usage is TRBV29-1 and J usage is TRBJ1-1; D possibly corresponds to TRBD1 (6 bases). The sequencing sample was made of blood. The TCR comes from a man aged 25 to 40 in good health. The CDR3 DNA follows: TGCAGCGTTTGGGGGGCGTTTATAACTGAAGCTTTCTTT. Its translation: CSVWGAFITEAFF.